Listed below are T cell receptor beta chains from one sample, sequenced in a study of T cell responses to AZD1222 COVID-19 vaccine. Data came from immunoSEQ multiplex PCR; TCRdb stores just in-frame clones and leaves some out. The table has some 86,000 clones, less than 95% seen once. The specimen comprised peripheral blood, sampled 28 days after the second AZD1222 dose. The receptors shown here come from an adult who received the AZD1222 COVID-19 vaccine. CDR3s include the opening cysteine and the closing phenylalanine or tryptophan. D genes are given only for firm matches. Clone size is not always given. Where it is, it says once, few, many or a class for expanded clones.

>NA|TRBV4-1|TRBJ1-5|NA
TGCGCCAGCAGCCCTGGAGGGGATCAGCCCCAGCATTTT
CASSPGGDQPQHF
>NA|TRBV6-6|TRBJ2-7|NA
TGTGCCAGCAGTTACGGGGTCCCCCGGTACTTC
CASSYGVPRYF
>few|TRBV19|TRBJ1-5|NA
TGTGCCAGTAGTATGGTAGGGGGCAATCAGCCCCAGCATTTT
CASSMVGGNQPQHF
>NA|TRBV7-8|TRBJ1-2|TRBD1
TGTGCCAGCAGCTCTAGGGGACAGGGCTCTAACTATGGCTACACCTTC
CASSSRGQGSNYGYTF
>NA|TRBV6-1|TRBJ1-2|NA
TGTGCCAGCAGTGAACCAAATCGCTGTGGCTACACCTTC
CASSEPNRCGYTF
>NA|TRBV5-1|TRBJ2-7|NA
TGCGCCAGCAGCTTGGATCGGACCGAGCAGTACTTC
CASSLDRTEQYF
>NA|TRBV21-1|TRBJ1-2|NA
TGTGCCAGCAGCCCTCTTCAAGGGGCGGATGGCTACACCTTC
CASSPLQGADGYTF
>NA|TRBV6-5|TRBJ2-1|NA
TGTGCCAGCAGCCGCTCTCCAGTGTACAATGAGCAGTTCTTC
CASSRSPVYNEQFF
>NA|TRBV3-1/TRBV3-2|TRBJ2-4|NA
TGTGCCAGCAGCCGCGGGTTGAGGGCGGCCAAAAACATTCAGTACTTC
CASSRGLRAAKNIQYF
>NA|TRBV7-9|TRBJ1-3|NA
TGTGCCAGCAGCTACTACTTGACAGCCAACTCTGGAAACACCATATATTTT
CASSYYLTANSGNTIYF
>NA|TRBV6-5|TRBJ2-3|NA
TGTGCCAGCACCGCCGATATGACAGATACGCAGTATTTT
CASTADMTDTQYF
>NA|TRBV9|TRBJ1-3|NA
TGTGCCAGCAGCGTAGCTCCCACAGATCGAGGAAACACCATATATTTT
CASSVAPTDRGNTIYF
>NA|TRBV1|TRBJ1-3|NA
NA
CTSSPNSWGQGSGNTIYF
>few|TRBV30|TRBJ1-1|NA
TGTGCCTGGGCTCAGTCCCGGGACACTGAAGCTTTCTTT
CAWAQSRDTEAFF
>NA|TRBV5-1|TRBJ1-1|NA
TGCGCCAGCAGCTTGGTAACAGCAAACACTGAAGCTTTCTTT
CASSLVTANTEAFF
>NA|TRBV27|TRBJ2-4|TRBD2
TGTGCCAGCAGTTTCAGCGGGGCCCCGAACACCGACATTCAGTACTTC
CASSFSGAPNTDIQYF
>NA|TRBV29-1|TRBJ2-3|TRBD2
TGCAGCGTTGAAGATGGGCTAGCGGGGGTGAATACGCAGTATTTT
CSVEDGLAGVNTQYF
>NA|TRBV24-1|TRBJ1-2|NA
TGTGCCACCAGTGGAAGCGGAGTTATGTATGGCTACACCTTC
CATSGSGVMYGYTF
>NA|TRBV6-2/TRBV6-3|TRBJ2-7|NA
TGTGCCAGCAGTTGGGCCTTCTACGAGCAGTACTTC
CASSWAFYEQYF
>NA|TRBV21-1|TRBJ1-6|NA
TGTGCCAGCAGCAAGGGCAGGAGGACTTATAATTCACCCCTCCACTTT
CASSKGRRTYNSPLHF